This T cell receptor beta chain was sequenced during a study of tumor-infiltrating lymphocytes in primary liver carcinoma. Total RNA and DNA came together from about 21-30 mg of bulk tissue without cell sorting. Donors were untreated and chronically infected with HBV. Germline V gene data show CDR1 as ENHRY and CDR2 as SYGVKD. This CDR3 contains 14 residues. The V end was cut by 3 bases, the J end by 4 bases, with 12 bases between. Making TCR beta cDNA involved approximately 0.5 ug total RNA and a constant-region primer. TCR beta libraries came from three nested multiplex PCR rounds using slightly modified ARM-PCR. A C-beta reverse primer was combined with TRBV1-TRBV30 forward primers in the first two PCR rounds, and each round had 10 cycles. MiXCR, applied by TCRdb to the multiplex PCR reads, yields one record per CDR3 protein. Of about 43,000 distinct CDR3 sequences in the sample, approximately 70% were seen once.

The receptor was derived from a man aged 40-49 years with primary liver carcinoma and hepatitis B virus infection. Sequencing was carried out using liver tumor tissue from sampling region 2. Indicated subset: tumor region T2, inferior pole. The chain employs TRBV10-3 and TRBJ1-2, with a tentative D call TRBD1 (5 bases). The CDR3 spells CAISERGNGYGYTF. CDR3 DNA sequence: TGTGCCATCAGTGAACGGGGGAACGGCTATGGCTACACCTTC.